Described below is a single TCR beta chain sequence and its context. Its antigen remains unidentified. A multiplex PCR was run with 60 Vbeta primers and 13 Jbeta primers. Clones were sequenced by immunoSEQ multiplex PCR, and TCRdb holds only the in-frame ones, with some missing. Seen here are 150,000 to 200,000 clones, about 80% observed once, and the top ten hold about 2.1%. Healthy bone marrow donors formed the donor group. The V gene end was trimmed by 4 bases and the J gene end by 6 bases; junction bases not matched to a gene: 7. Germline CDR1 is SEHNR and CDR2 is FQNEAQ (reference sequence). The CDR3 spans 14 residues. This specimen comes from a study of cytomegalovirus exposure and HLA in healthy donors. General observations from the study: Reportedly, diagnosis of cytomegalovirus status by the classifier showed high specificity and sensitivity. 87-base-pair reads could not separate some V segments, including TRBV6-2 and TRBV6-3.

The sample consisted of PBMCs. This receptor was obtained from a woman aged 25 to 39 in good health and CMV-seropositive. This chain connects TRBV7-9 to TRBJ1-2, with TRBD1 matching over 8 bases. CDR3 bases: TGTGCCAGCAGCTCCTCCGACAGGGGTGATGGCTACACCTTC. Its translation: CASSSSDRGDGYTF.